The 30 T cell receptor beta chains given below trace back to one sample, sequenced in a study of glioma-infiltrating T cells after dendritic cell vaccination (dated by TCRdb to the mid-2010s). Library method: the immunoSEQ multiplex PCR assay. TCRdb holds this immuneACCESS table with in-frame rearrangements only. Some clones are missing; in checked studies, unresolved V genes explain under half, and the rest has no known cause. The sample table lists tens of thousands of clones, 65% to 90% of them with a count of one. The ten largest clonotypes hold about an eighth of the sample. Sequencing used blood, obtained before dendritic cell vaccination. The source of these receptors is a human donor with glioblastoma.

The chain combines TRBV6-6 with TRBJ1-1; D is uncertain. V was trimmed by 0 bases and J by 5 bases, leaving 10 bases between them. The CDR3 is 14 amino acids. Germline CDR1 reads MNHNY; CDR2 reads SVGAGI (reference sequence). The CDR3 sequence is CASSYSITGTEAFF. In nucleotides, the CDR3 is TGTGCCAGCAGTTACTCGATCACGGGTACTGAAGCTTTCTTT.

This clone was picked up one time. The V gene is TRBV15, the J gene TRBJ2-3, with D perhaps TRBD1 (5 bases). Germline V CDR1 and CDR2: LNHNV, YYDKDF (reference sequence). The CDR3 is 15 amino acids. V was clipped by 3 bases and J by 3 bases, with 13 bases between them. The CDR3 DNA follows: TGTGCCACCAGCAGCAGGGCCCAGGAAACAGATACGCAGTATTTT. Translating gives CATSSRAQETDTQYF.

The chain employs TRBV11-3 and TRBJ2-1, with TRBD2 identical over 8 bases. The ends lost 8 bases at V and 4 bases at J; junction bases unmatched: 7. CDR1 is SGHNT, CDR2 YENEEA, per germline. There are 14 residues in the CDR3. CDR3 sequence: CASQGLAGYNEQFF. The CDR3 coding sequence is TGTGCCAGCCAGGGCCTAGCGGGTTACAATGAGCAGTTCTTC. The full variable domain, with the rest looked up from reference TRBV11-3 and TRBJ2-1, is EAGVVQSPRYKIIEKKQPVAFWCNPISGHNTLYWYLQNLGQGPELLIRYENEEAVDDSQLPKDRFSAERLKGVDSTLKIQPAELGDSAVYLCASQGLAGYNEQFFGPGTRLTVL.

V and J are TRBV7-2 and TRBJ1-1, with D perhaps matching TRBD1 (5 bases). Germline CDR1 is SGHTA and CDR2 is FQGNSA. The CDR3 has 15 amino acids. With 1 base removed from V and 6 bases from J, the gap between germline ends came to 15 bases. The CDR3 DNA reads as TGTGCCAGCAGCTTAGTACTGGGGCGCGGCGCTGAAGCTTTCTTT. Protein sequence: CASSLVLGRGAEAFF. The full variable domain, with the rest looked up from reference TRBV7-2 and TRBJ1-1, is GAGVSQSPSNKVTEKGKDVELRCDPISGHTALYWYRQSLGQGLEFLIYFQGNSAPDKSGLPSDRFSAERTGGSVSTLTIQRTQQEDSAVYLCASSLVLGRGAEAFFGQGTRLTVV.

The chain uses TRBV19 and TRBJ1-3; 8 nucleotides align to TRBD1. CDR3 length equals 16 residues. Trimming at V came to 7 bases and at J to 6 bases, leaving 14 bases not matched to a gene. Per germline, CDR1 LNHDA and CDR2 SQIVND (reference sequence). As DNA, the CDR3 is TGTGCCAGTAAAACCCTGGCGCAGGGGGCTGAAAACACCATATATTTT. Protein sequence: CASKTLAQGAENTIYF.

V is TRBV5-1 and J is TRBJ2-1, with D possibly being TRBD1 (6 bases). The CDR3 consists of 15 residues. With 1 base removed from V and 4 bases from J, the gap between germline ends came to 12 bases. Germline CDR1 and CDR2: SGHRS and YFSETQ. CDR3 sequence reads: CASSLTGMGYNEQFF. DNA of the CDR3: TGCGCCAGCAGCTTGACAGGGATGGGGTACAATGAGCAGTTCTTC.

The chain links TRBV7-9 to TRBJ2-5, with D maybe TRBD2 (7 bases). The V gene's germline CDR1 is SEHNR and CDR2 FQNEAQ (reference sequence). V dropped 1 base and J dropped 8 bases, with 26 bases sitting between them. The CDR3 spans 18 residues. The CDR3 here is CASSLETRGARWTGTQYF. Here the CDR3 DNA reads TGTGCCAGCAGCTTAGAGACCCGGGGGGCGCGGTGGACGGGCACCCAGTACTTC.

CDR3: CASSPLLRDMPYEQYF. Here the CDR3 DNA reads TGCGCCAGCAGCCCCCTCCTTCGGGACATGCCCTACGAGCAGTACTTC. The chain uses TRBV4-1 and TRBJ2-7; tentatively, D is TRBD1 (6 bases). This CDR3 is built from 16 residues. Trimming removed 4 bases at V and 2 bases at J, with 18 bases between. CDR1 and CDR2 from the germline V gene are MGHRA and YSYEKL.

The chain links TRBV11-3 to TRBJ2-1; TRBD1 matches 9 bases. The CDR3 has 15 residues. Germline V gene sequence: CDR1 SGHNT, CDR2 YENEEA. Trimming removed 3 bases from V and 8 bases from J; junction bases left unmatched: 8. The CDR3 sequence: CASSFRQGGYDEQFF. The CDR3 DNA reads TGTGCCAGCAGCTTCCGACAGGGGGGGTACGATGAGCAGTTCTTC.

V and J are TRBV7-8 and TRBJ2-7, with 10 bases that match TRBD1. J was trimmed by 0 bases and V by 5 bases; bases with no gene match: 7. The CDR3 is 16 residues long. Germline CDR1 and CDR2: SGHVS and FQNEAQ. The CDR3 coding sequence is TGTGCCAGCAGCAGGAACCGGGACAGGGGCTCCTACGAGCAGTACTTC. Its translation is CASSRNRDRGSYEQYF.

The chain has TRBV5-4 and TRBJ2-2; 8 nucleotides agree with TRBD1. The CDR3 is 17 amino acids. Looked up from germline, CDR1 is SGHNT and CDR2 is YYREEE (reference sequence). The V segment lost 0 bases and the J segment 0 bases; nucleotides outside the gene matches: 4. The CDR3 reads CASSLEAQGANTGELFF. Here the CDR3 DNA reads TGTGCCAGCAGCTTGGAGGCACAGGGGGCGAACACCGGGGAGCTGTTTTTT. Combining the CDR3 with reference TRBV5-4 and TRBJ2-2 gives the whole variable domain ETGVTQSPTHLIKTRGQQVTLRCSSQSGHNTVSWYQQALGQGPQFIFQYYREEENGRGNFPPRFSGLQFPNYSSELNVNALELDDSALYLCASSLEAQGANTGELFFGEGSRLTVL.

The chain uses TRBV2 and TRBJ2-7; D may be TRBD1 (6 bases). Trimming took off 7 bases at V and 0 bases at J, with 10 bases between the two ends. The germline CDR1 and CDR2 sequences are SNHLY and FYNNEI. This CDR3 comprises 13 residues. The CDR3, as DNA: TGTGCCAGCAAGCGACAGGTCTCCTACGAGCAGTACTTC. Residues: CASKRQVSYEQYF.

This clone has more than one count but fewer than ten. This rearrangement joins TRBV4-3 to TRBJ2-3; 7 bases align to TRBD1. With V trimmed by 0 bases and J by 5 bases, 11 bases remained unmatched. Germline assignment: CDR1 LGHNA and CDR2 YSLEER. The CDR3 runs to 17 residues. CDR3 protein: CASSQDNTQGFGDTQYF. The DNA for the CDR3 is TGCGCCAGCAGCCAAGACAACACACAGGGGTTCGGAGATACGCAGTATTTT.

In DNA form, the CDR3 reads TGTGCCAGCAGTGACTCACACAGGGTAATACCCTATGGCTACACCTTC. As protein: CASSDSHRVIPYGYTF. The J gene is TRBJ1-2, the V gene TRBV6-4, with a possible D match to TRBD1 (6 bases). The CDR3 covers 16 residues. CDR1 is MRHNA, CDR2 SNTAGT, per germline. Trimming took 0 bases from V and 4 from J, leaving 15 bases between them.

The genes are TRBV28 and TRBJ1-6; D is perhaps TRBD1 (6 bases). Germline lookup yields CDR1 MDHEN and CDR2 SYDVKM. Trimming left V 11 bases short and J 10 bases short, with 18 bases between. CDR3 length: 13 residues. CDR3 in amino acids: CAGTGNSRSPLHF. CDR3 DNA: TGTGCCGGAACAGGGAATAGTCGGTCACCCCTCCACTTT.

This sequence joins TRBV5-6 and TRBJ2-1; D is undetermined. The V end lost 3 bases, the J end lost 8 bases, and 15 bases lay between the germline ends. From germline, CDR1 is SGHDT and CDR2 YYEEEE. The CDR3 is made up of 14 amino acids. The CDR3 is CASSYPGVRDEQFF. The CDR3 region has the DNA TGTGCCAGCAGCTACCCCGGTGTTCGGGATGAGCAGTTCTTC.

The chain combines TRBV25-1 with TRBJ2-5, with D perhaps matching TRBD2 (6 bases). CDR3 length: 13 amino acids. The germline CDR1 and CDR2 sequences are MGHDK and SYGVNS. V lost 6 bases and J lost 4, with 12 bases in between. The CDR3 DNA is TGTGCCAGCAGCTCTTGGGGAGGAGAGACCCAGTACTTC. This codes for CASSSWGGETQYF.

The chain uses TRBV6-1 and TRBJ1-2, with a tentative D call TRBD1 (5 bases). V lost 8 bases and J 9 bases, leaving 16 bases between the germline ends. Looked up from germline, CDR1 is MNHNS and CDR2 is SASEGT. This CDR3 spans 12 amino acids. The CDR3 DNA follows: TGTGCCAGCGGCGGGACTCTGAAGAGCTACACCTTC. Translating it yields CASGGTLKSYTF.

The V and J genes are TRBV14 and TRBJ2-4; tentatively, D is TRBD2 (7 bases). Looked up from germline, CDR1 is SGHDN and CDR2 is FVKESK. The V end was cut by 4 bases, the J end by 2 bases, with 15 bases between. The CDR3 consists of 16 residues. CDR3 bases: TGTGCCAGCAGCCCTTTAGGGAGGGGGACCAAAAACATTCAGTACTTC. It encodes CASSPLGRGTKNIQYF.

This sequence joins TRBV19 and TRBJ2-5; 7 bases map to TRBD2. The ends lost 3 bases at V and 1 base at J; junction bases unmatched: 8. Germline V gene lookup returns CDR1 LNHDA and CDR2 SQIVND (reference sequence). This CDR3 is 16 amino acids long. CDR3 in amino acids: CASSIFAGDPQETQYF. CDR3 DNA: TGTGCCAGTAGTATTTTTGCGGGAGATCCCCAAGAGACCCAGTACTTC.

V is TRBV7-6 and J is TRBJ1-2, with 9 bases identical to TRBD1. Germline CDR1 and CDR2: SGHVS and FNYEAQ. The CDR3 has 13 residues. V lost 5 bases, J lost 6 bases, and 4 bases stayed unmatched. As DNA, the CDR3 is TGTGCCAGCAGCACCGGGACAGGGAATGGCTACACCTTC. Protein sequence: CASSTGTGNGYTF.

This chain uses TRBV2 with TRBJ1-1; D may be TRBD1 (6 bases). CDR1 and CDR2 from the germline V gene are SNHLY and FYNNEI. Trimming took off 4 bases at V and 5 bases at J, with 11 bases between the two ends. The CDR3 extends over 13 amino acids. The CDR3 nucleotides read TGTGCCAGCAGTGTCCAGGGACATACTGAAGCTTTCTTT. Amino acids: CASSVQGHTEAFF.

V and J are TRBV30 and TRBJ2-7; a possible D gene is TRBD2 (6 bases). This CDR3 region has 15 residues. The ends were cut back, 1 base at V and 2 bases at J, with 15 bases in the middle. CDR1 and CDR2 (germline): GTSNPN, SVGIG (reference sequence). The DNA of the CDR3 is TGTGCCTGGAGTGGATCCGGGACTGGCACCTACGAGCAGTACTTC. It codes for CAWSGSGTGTYEQYF.

In DNA, the CDR3 is TGTGCCAGCAGCTCTTCCGGGACTTACTCTGGAAACACCATATATTTT. This codes for CASSSSGTYSGNTIYF. V usage is TRBV7-8 and J usage is TRBJ1-3; perhaps TRBD1 as D (5 bases). Per the germline V gene, CDR1 is SGHVS and CDR2 is FQNEAQ. The CDR3 is 16 residues long. V was clipped by 4 bases and J by 0 bases, with 13 bases between them.

The chain recombines TRBV6-5 with TRBJ1-3, with TRBD1 as a possible D gene (5 bases). The CDR3 sequence is 16 residues long. Germline lookup yields CDR1 MNHEY and CDR2 SVGAGI. Trimming cost V 0 bases and J 8 bases, with 17 bases left between them. The CDR3, as DNA: TGTGCCAGCAGTTACTCGAGACAGCGCACGGGAGACACCATATATTTT. It encodes CASSYSRQRTGDTIYF.

The CDR3 reads CASSSDWATYYGYTF. The CDR3 nucleotides are TGTGCCAGCAGCTCCGATTGGGCCACCTACTATGGCTACACCTTC. This chain joins TRBV7-2 and TRBJ1-2; no definite D call. The V gene lost 4 bases and the J gene lost 3 bases, with 15 bases spanning the gap. Germline lookup yields CDR1 SGHTA and CDR2 FQGNSA. The CDR3 runs 15 residues.

This sequence joins TRBV4-2 and TRBJ1-1; 8 nucleotides agree with TRBD1. With 1 base clipped from V and 2 bases from J, the junction kept 0 bases outside the gene matches. The CDR3 covers 14 residues. Germline values: CDR1 LGHNA, CDR2 YNFKEQ. CDR3 coding DNA: TGTGCCAGCAGCCAAGCAGGGGGCAACACTGAAGCTTTCTTT. Translating gives CASSQAGGNTEAFF.

J is TRBJ2-7 and V is TRBV7-2, with D possibly being TRBD1 (5 bases). The CDR3 contains 14 residues. The V gene's germline CDR1 is SGHTA and CDR2 FQGNSA. V lost 6 bases and J lost 2, with 14 bases in between. The DNA of the CDR3 is TGTGCCAGCAGTCCGGACATACGAACCTACGAGCAGTACTTC. Translation: CASSPDIRTYEQYF.

The rearrangement links TRBV7-6 to TRBJ2-2; a weak D match, TRBD1 (6 bases). This CDR3 spans 15 amino acids. Trimming pared 5 bases from V and 7 bases from J, leaving 17 bases between. Germline V gene sequence: CDR1 SGHVS, CDR2 FNYEAQ. This chain's CDR3 is CASSPSADRNGELFF. CDR3 bases: TGTGCCAGCAGCCCGTCGGCGGACAGAAACGGGGAGCTGTTTTTT.

The sample holds a few counts of this clone. The chain recombines TRBV11-2 with TRBJ1-5; tentatively, D is TRBD1 (6 bases). With 5 bases removed from V and 0 bases from J, the gap between germline ends came to 11 bases. The CDR3 spans 15 residues. Germline V lookup: CDR1 SGHAT, CDR2 FQNNGV. The DNA for the CDR3 is TGTGCCAGCAGCGCCGGGACACTTAGCAATCAGCCCCAGCATTTT. Protein: CASSAGTLSNQPQHF.